The 13 T cell receptor beta chains below come from one sample, sequenced in a study of T cells in Graves' hyperthyroidism and ophthalmopathy. TCR beta CDR3 region amplification was performed from RNA transcripts. The study used the HTBI primer set for a first-round RT-PCR of the TCR CDR3. Each CDR3 protein gets one entry after TCRdb re-called the multiplex PCR reads with MiXCR. The table records about 590,000 distinct CDR3 sequences, 15% to 18% of them present only once. The sample was blood. The receptor source for this set is a woman in her thirties with Graves' hyperthyroidism.

This chain links TRBV18 with TRBJ2-7, with D possibly TRBD2 on 5 matching bases. V was cut by 2 bases and J by 3 bases, with 14 bases left in between. There are 15 residues in the CDR3. Germline CDR1 is KGHSH and CDR2 is LQKENI. CDR3 DNA sequence: TGTGCCAGCTCACCAATGGAAGGTGGAGGCTACGAGCAGTACTTC. This translates into CASSPMEGGGYEQYF.

This clonotype was detected many times. The chain carries TRBV5-6 and TRBJ1-5; D is undetermined. The germline V and J ends were trimmed by 5 bases and 2 bases, with 11 bases remaining between them. Germline CDR1 is SGHDT and CDR2 is YYEEEE. The length of the CDR3 is 14 residues. DNA for the CDR3: TGTGCCAGCAGGCCGTGGGGTGGCAATCAGCCCCAGCATTTT. Translation: CASRPWGGNQPQHF.

V and J are TRBV7-3 and TRBJ2-1; 13 bases are shared with TRBD2. The CDR3 is 16 residues long. V was clipped by 1 base and J by 11 bases; unmatched bases: 8. Germline V lookup: CDR1 SGHTA, CDR2 FQGTGA. The CDR3 is CASSLRSSGTSGKQFF. As DNA, the CDR3 is TGTGCCAGCAGCTTAAGGTCCTCCGGGACTAGCGGGAAGCAGTTCTTC.

This clonotype came up a few times. The V call is TRBV5-1, the J call TRBJ1-4; D uncertain. V lost 2 bases, J lost 4 bases, and 9 bases lay in between. This CDR3 has 14 residues. Looked up from germline, CDR1 is SGHRS and CDR2 is YFSETQ. The CDR3 DNA reads TGCGCCAGCAGCTTCCGGAGTTATAATGAAAAACTGTTTTTT. Translated, it gives CASSFRSYNEKLFF.

At least ten counts were recorded for this clonotype. This sequence joins TRBV28 and TRBJ1-2, with D maybe TRBD1 (6 bases). The CDR3 sequence is 14 residues long. Trimming took 2 bases from V and 2 from J, leaving 9 bases between them. Looked up from germline, CDR1 is MDHEN and CDR2 is SYDVKM. DNA for the CDR3: TGTGCCAGCAGTTTAATACAGGGAAACTATGGCTACACCTTC. Protein: CASSLIQGNYGYTF.

This clonotype appeared many times. The J gene is TRBJ2-3, the V gene TRBV5-1, with D tentatively TRBD1 or TRBD2 (6 bases each). The V end was cut by 0 bases, the J end by 1 base, with 12 bases between. The CDR3 sequence is 16 residues long. Germline V CDR1 and CDR2: SGHRS, YFSETQ. The CDR3 coding sequence is TGCGCCAGCAGCTTGGATCGGGGGCTTGGCACAGATACGCAGTATTTT. Amino acids: CASSLDRGLGTDTQYF. The full variable domain, with the rest looked up from reference TRBV5-1 and TRBJ2-3, is KAGVTQTPRYLIKTRGQQVTLSCSPISGHRSVSWYQQTPGQGLQFLFEYFSETQRNKGNFPGRFSGRQFSNSRSEMNVSTLELGDSALYLCASSLDRGLGTDTQYFGPGTRLTVL.

This clonotype has just a few counts. A single base separates this from a much larger clone, so it may be a read error. The J gene is TRBJ2-7, the V gene TRBV11-1, with D maybe TRBD2 (5 bases). V was trimmed by 8 bases and J by 6 bases, leaving 17 bases between them. CDR1 is SGHAT and CDR2 is FQDESV in the germline V gene (reference sequence). CDR3 size: 13 residues. In DNA form, the CDR3 reads TGTGCCAGCCACATCCTGGCAGCGGCCGAGCAGTACTTC. It specifies CASHILAAAEQYF.

The chain employs TRBV6-2 or TRBV6-3 and TRBJ2-5, with 7 bases lining up with TRBD1. This CDR3 is built from 14 residues. J was trimmed by 11 bases and V by 6 bases; bases with no gene match: 15. CDR1 and CDR2 from the germline V gene are MNHEY and SVGEGT. The CDR3 here is CASSKGTATPSQYF. The CDR3 DNA follows: TGTGCCAGCAGCAAGGGGACAGCGACACCCTCTCAGTACTTC.

This clonotype has ten or more counts. CDR3 protein: CAWSVSAGSYNEQFF. The CDR3, as DNA: TGTGCCTGGAGTGTATCTGCGGGAAGCTACAATGAGCAGTTCTTC. This sequence joins TRBV30 and TRBJ2-1; TRBD2 is a possible D gene (6 bases). Trimming pared 0 bases from V and 3 bases from J, leaving 12 bases between. CDR3 size: 15 residues. CDR1 GTSNPN and CDR2 SVGIG come from the germline V gene (reference sequence). The full variable domain, with the rest looked up from reference TRBV30 and TRBJ2-1, is SQTIHQWPATLVQPVGSPLSLECTVEGTSNPNLYWYRQAAGRGLQLLFYSVGIGQISSEVPQNLSASRPQDRQFILSSKKLLLSDSGFYLCAWSVSAGSYNEQFFGPGTRLTVL.

A few counts support this clonotype. Relative to the germline gene, one junction end is altered; a read error may explain this. V and J are TRBV6-1 and TRBJ2-7; 9 bases match TRBD2. The V gene's germline CDR1 is MNHNS and CDR2 SASEGT. The CDR3 covers 14 residues. Written as DNA, the CDR3 is TGTGCCAGCAAGGCTAGCGGGACTACCTACGAGCAATACTTC. Translating it yields CASKASGTTYEQYF.

This chain links TRBV6-5 with TRBJ2-1; D is tentatively TRBD1 or TRBD2 (5 bases each). Germline assignment: CDR1 MNHEY and CDR2 SVGAGI. The V gene lost 0 bases and the J gene lost 5 bases, with 17 bases spanning the gap. The CDR3 runs to 17 residues. CDR3 region: CASSYSSVGEHHNEQFF. DNA of the CDR3: TGTGCCAGCAGTTACTCCTCGGTGGGGGAGCACCACAATGAGCAGTTCTTC.

This clonotype was picked up many times. For the CDR3, the DNA is TGTGCCAGCAGCTCCGCCGGGACAGGGGTCGAGACCCAGTACTTC. It translates to CASSSAGTGVETQYF. This chain links TRBV13 with TRBJ2-5; 10 positions agree with TRBD1. Per the germline V gene, CDR1 is PRHDT and CDR2 is FYEKMQ (reference sequence). After removal of 4 bases from V and 5 bases from J, the junction contained 7 bases not matched to a gene. The CDR3 is made up of 15 amino acids.

This clonotype came up many times. The chain carries TRBV24-1 and TRBJ2-7, with 10 bases fitting TRBD2. Germline V CDR1 and CDR2: KGHDR, SFDVKD. The CDR3 covers 16 residues. Germline trimming cut 4 bases from V and 2 bases from J; bases unmatched to any gene: 7. CDR3 loop: CATSDAGLAEAYEQYF. CDR3 DNA: TGTGCCACCAGTGACGCTGGACTAGCGGAAGCCTACGAGCAGTACTTC.